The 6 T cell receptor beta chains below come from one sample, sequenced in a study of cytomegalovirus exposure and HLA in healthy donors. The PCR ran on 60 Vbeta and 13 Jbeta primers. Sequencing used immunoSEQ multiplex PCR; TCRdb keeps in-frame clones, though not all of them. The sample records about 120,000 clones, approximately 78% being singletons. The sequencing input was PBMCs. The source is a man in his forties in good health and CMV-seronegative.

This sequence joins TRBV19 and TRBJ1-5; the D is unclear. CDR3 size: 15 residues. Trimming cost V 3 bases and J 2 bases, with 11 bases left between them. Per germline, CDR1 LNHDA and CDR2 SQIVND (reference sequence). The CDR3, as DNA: TGTGCCAGTAGTATTTTGCAGGTTGGCAATCAGCCCCAGCATTTT. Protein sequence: CASSILQVGNQPQHF.

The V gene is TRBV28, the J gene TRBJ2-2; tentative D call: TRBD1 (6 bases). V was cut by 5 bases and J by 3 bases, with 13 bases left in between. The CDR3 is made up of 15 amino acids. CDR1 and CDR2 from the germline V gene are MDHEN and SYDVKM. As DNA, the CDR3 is TGTGCCAGCAGTGCAGACAGGCGCCACACCGGGGAGCTGTTTTTT. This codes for CASSADRRHTGELFF.

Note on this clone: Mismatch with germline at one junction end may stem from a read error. CDR3 in amino acids: CASSERELGLNEQFF. The DNA for the CDR3 is TGTGCTAGCAGCGAGCGGGAGCTGGGGTTAAATGAGCAGTTCTTC. This chain uses TRBV7-7 with TRBJ2-1; 8 bases agree with TRBD2. This CDR3 comprises 15 residues. Germline values: CDR1 SSHAT, CDR2 FNYEAQ (reference sequence).

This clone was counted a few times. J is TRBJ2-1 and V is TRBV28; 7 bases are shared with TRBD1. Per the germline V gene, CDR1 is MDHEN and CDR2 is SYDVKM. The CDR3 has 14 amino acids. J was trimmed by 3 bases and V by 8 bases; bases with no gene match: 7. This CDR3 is CASASGGLYNEQFF. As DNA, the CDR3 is TGTGCCAGCGCATCAGGGGGTCTCTACAATGAGCAGTTCTTC.

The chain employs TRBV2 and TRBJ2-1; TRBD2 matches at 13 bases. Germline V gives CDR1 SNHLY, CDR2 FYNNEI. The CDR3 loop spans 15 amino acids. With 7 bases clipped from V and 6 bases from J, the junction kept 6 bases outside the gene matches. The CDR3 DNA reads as TGTGCCAGCACCAAGACTAGCGGGGGGTCCAATGAGCAGTTCTTC. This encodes CASTKTSGGSNEQFF. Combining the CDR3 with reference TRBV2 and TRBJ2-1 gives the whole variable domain EPEVTQTPSHQVTQMGQEVILRCVPISNHLYFYWYRQILGQKVEFLVSFYNNEISEKSEIFDDQFSVERPDGSNFTLKIRSTKLEDSAMYFCASTKTSGGSNEQFFGPGTRLTVL.

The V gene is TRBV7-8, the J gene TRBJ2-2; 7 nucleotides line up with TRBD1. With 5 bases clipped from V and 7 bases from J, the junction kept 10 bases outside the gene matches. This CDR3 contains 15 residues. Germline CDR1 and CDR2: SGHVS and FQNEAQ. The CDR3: CASSRKTGISGELFF. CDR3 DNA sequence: TGTGCCAGCAGCAGAAAGACAGGGATTAGCGGGGAGCTGTTTTTT.